Sequencing of this T cell receptor (beta chain) was carried out in a study of cytomegalovirus exposure and HLA in healthy donors (TCRdb year 2017). In the study overall: An earlier analysis of roughly 570 of the donors reported around 280 Gb of sequence data and 95 million to 140 million unique TCR beta sequences obtained from about 200 million T cells. An early release that covered roughly 600 HLA-typed donors contained approximately 290 gigabases of sequencing data and approximately 85 million unique TCR sequences. Among the roughly 400 genotyped donors, roughly 80% belonged to the genetic ancestry cluster associated with self-reported Caucasian donors. The study aimed to test whether signatures of past pathogen exposure could be identified by cataloging public T cell receptors. The T cell repertoires of around 670 subjects were profiled by immunosequencing and related to cytomegalovirus serostatus. Besides the first cohort of under 700 subjects, a separate validation cohort made up of about 120 different subjects was used. High-throughput TCR immunosequencing, statistical association of individual TCRs with disease status, and machine learning were combined to predict cytomegalovirus infection status. A later analysis re-examined previously published TCR beta repertoires from more than 650 donors and added high-resolution HLA genotyping to investigate patterns of TCR occurrence. The later analysis used no new phenotypic data to find candidate immune exposures, relying instead on TCR beta sequences and their occurrence across donors. In an earlier analysis of several hundred of the donors, high-throughput TCR beta sequencing was used to judge whether each TCR beta V gene segment behaved as functional or pseudogenic. Donor age, sex, ethnicity and CMV serostatus were collected together with the repertoire data. A later genetic analysis used genome-wide SNP genotypes for about 65% of the roughly 670 donors, treating that subset as a discovery cohort. All discovery cohort repertoires had been generated using a single sequencing platform. HLA typing covered class I and class II loci at four-digit resolution. The number of donors typed differed by locus, with 629-630 for A, B, C, DRB1 and DQB1, more than 500 for DQA1, approximately 580 for DPA1, and some 470 for DPB1. Roughly 5 DR-DQ haplotypes were handled as single units for association and clustering because linkage in the cohort was strong. Across around 400 genotyped donors of the cohort, an average of about 250,000 unique TCR beta nucleotide sequences per donor were sequenced, and around 20% of those sequences were non-productive.

Preparation of the library involved the immunoSEQ multiplex PCR assay. A mixture of 60 forward primers for TCR Vbeta segments and 13 reverse primers for TCR Jbeta segments was used in the multiplex PCR. A multiplex PCR assay on genomic DNA amplified the CDR3 region of rearranged TCR beta genes. The amplified TCR beta libraries were sequenced on the Illumina HiSeq System as 87-base-pair reads. The authors' pipeline ran thus. A later analysis tallied 75 million to 95 million unique TCR beta chains across the 666 repertoires, and about 12 million of those chains were shared by two or more donors. To remove PCR and sequencing errors, raw reads were error-corrected and collapsed into unique sequences using a nearest-neighbor algorithm that merged closely related sequences. CDR3 sequences were aligned to IMGT reference sequences to assign V, D and J gene segments. For a sequence to be retained, a match of at least six nucleotides was required to both a V gene segment and a J gene segment. A rearrangement was called productive if the CDR3 had no stop codons and remained in frame with V and J, and every other rearrangement was called non-productive. CDR3 was defined according to IMGT convention as the region running from the second conserved V-encoded cysteine to the conserved J-encoded phenylalanine. In an earlier analysis of around 540 of the donors, sequences lacking an unambiguous match to a single V gene segment were excluded. An earlier analysis of a few hundred of the donors classified V segments as functional when productive rearrangements were above 56.7% and as segregating when the standard deviation between donors was above 5%. A statistical classification framework was built to diagnose cytomegalovirus status from the catalog of TCR beta chain sequences. V and J gene assignment, in a later analysis, came from comparing TCR nucleotide sequences with IMGT/GENE-DB human TR gene sequences. The TCRdist pipeline was used in a later analysis to assign CDR3 sequences and most-parsimonious VDJ recombination scenarios. A later analysis defined each TCR beta chain by its CDR3 amino acid sequence plus V-gene family, and excluded reads lacking a unique V-gene family. A later analysis removed 500 to 600 highly shared, low-generation-probability nucleotide sequences to deal with suspected cross-contamination and a sequencing artifact. A later analysis calculated a clonal expansion index for each public chain from normalized within-repertoire ranks of inferred template counts. A later analysis computed generation probabilities with a VDJ recombination model fitted to out-of-frame rearrangements, and checked the results against IGoR. Hypergeometric tests were used in a later analysis to score TCR-TCR, TCR-HLA and TCR-CMV co-occurrence, with a repertoire-size bias correction applied to the TCR pairs. To estimate false discovery rates, a later analysis permuted the HLA or CMV assignments 20 times. In a later analysis, co-occurring TCRs were grouped using DBSCAN, with TCRdist sequence similarity added in when clustering inside HLA-allele-positive subsets. Repertoires with fewer than 30,000 or more than 120,000 public chains, plus five repertoires with anomalous nucleotide sharing, were excluded from co-occurrence clustering. This is the immuneACCESS table as TCRdb keeps it, with only in-frame sequences that have V and J called. A part of the clones is gone; compared with another copy, unresolved V genes explain less than half, and the rest is unexplained. D and trimming come from the DNA, and the V and J calls and clone size come from that table. The sample records about 200,000 clones, 65% to 80% of which are singletons. Clones ranked in the top ten supply 4.4% of the sample.

The CDR3 holds 14 amino acids from the cysteine to the phenylalanine. Of the read, only the CDR3 DNA is kept; its 42 bases are in frame from base 1. Per the germline V gene (reference sequence), MNHEY is the CDR1 and SMNVEV is the CDR2. V loses 9 bases, J loses 8 bases, and the germline ends lie 19 bases apart. The research as a whole found: In a later analysis, around 17,000 TCR beta sequences were associated with specific HLA alleles at a false discovery rate of 0.05. A later analysis found that most CMV-associated TCR beta chains appeared HLA-restricted, with HLA associations seemingly driven largely by CMV exposure. According to a later genetic analysis, donors in an Asian-associated ancestry cluster had fewer N-insertions in productive TCRs than the approximately 630-donor mean. A cluster of highly shared sequence variants was judged likely to represent a technical artifact of the sequencing pipeline. V-gene and J-gene trimming of TCR beta chains was associated with a missense DCLRE1C variant in a later genetic analysis, and the association was replicated in an independent cohort. The authors suggested that the approach could potentially be extended to other disease states and immunological phenotypes. In a later analysis, several top co-occurrence clusters were reported to appear linked to parvovirus B19, influenza, CMV and Epstein-Barr virus. Most TCR sequences were observed very rarely across donors, whereas some public TCRs were present in many individuals. In an earlier analysis of roughly 560 of the donors, most TCR beta V segments were observed in productive rearrangements about 90% or about 30% of the time, broadly matching IMGT annotations. The study gave a list of 150 to 200 TCR beta chains associated with cytomegalovirus. A later analysis found that TCR association rates varied across HLA loci, with DRB1 alleles showing the most associated TCRs and HLA-C alleles the fewest. Strong co-occurrence of HLA alleles, especially DR and DQ, made assigning TCR associations to individual alleles difficult. The 87-base-pair reads could not distinguish some IMGT-functional V segments, including TRBV6-2 and TRBV6-3, so those segments were excluded. In a later analysis, HLA-associated TCR beta chains showed more clonal expansion and lower generation probabilities than non-associated chains that were equally common. Sequencing depth was assumed to be roughly uniform across donors in the presence/absence analyses, though that assumption may not hold. Linkage disequilibrium might explain the correlated functional status among segregating V segments, but an unknown experimental factor could not be ruled out. Because some donors lacked HLA typing at each locus, the association tests relied only on the typed subset. A few of the identified cytomegalovirus-associated TCR beta chains were confirmed in vitro to be specific for cytomegalovirus antigens. The cohort was sequenced for TCR beta chains only, and without alpha or paired-chain data the features that could be detected were limited. CMV serostatus was the only immune exposure information available for the cohort. Because counts were too low, around 17 rarely observed V segments, including chromosome 9 orphons, were left out of the earlier analysis of a few hundred of the donors. A further reported finding was that TCR beta sequences accurately predicted the HLA-A and HLA-B alleles for most subjects in the first cohort. In both the original and validation cohorts, the classifier was reported to diagnose cytomegalovirus status with high specificity and sensitivity.

With regard to this clone: Its antigen is still unknown. No qualities accompany the bases; no much larger clone lies one base away.

The cohort comprised 666 healthy bone marrow donors. All cohort members were sampled while nominally healthy, although unrecorded immune exposures were likely present. The donor tested CMV seropositive, placing the donor among the approximately 310 seropositive members of the cohort. A peripheral blood sample was provided by each donor, and peripheral blood mononuclear cells were used for TCR beta sequencing. Genomic DNA was extracted from the blood cell samples with the Qiagen DNeasy Blood Extraction Kit. The chain couples TRBV27 to TRBJ1-4; the D gene is perhaps TRBD1, on 6 matching bases. Sequencing input: PBMCs. This clonotype was obtained from a woman in her 30s in good health and CMV-seropositive. The DNA sequence is given as TGTGCCAGTAAGACGGATACAGGGAAGGAAAAACTGTTTTTT. Translated, it gives CASKTDTGKEKLFF.